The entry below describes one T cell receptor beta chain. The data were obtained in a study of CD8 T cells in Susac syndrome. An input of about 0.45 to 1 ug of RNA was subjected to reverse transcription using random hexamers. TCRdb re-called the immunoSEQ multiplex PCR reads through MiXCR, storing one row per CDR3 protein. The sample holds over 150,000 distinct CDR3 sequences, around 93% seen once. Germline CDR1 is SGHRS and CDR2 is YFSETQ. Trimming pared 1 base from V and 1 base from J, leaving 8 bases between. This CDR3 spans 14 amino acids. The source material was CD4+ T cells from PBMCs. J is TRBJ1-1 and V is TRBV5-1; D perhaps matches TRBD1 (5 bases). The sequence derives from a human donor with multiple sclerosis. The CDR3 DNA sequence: TGCGCCAGCAGCTTGCCGGGGGGGAACACTGAAGCTTTCTTT. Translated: CASSLPGGNTEAFF.